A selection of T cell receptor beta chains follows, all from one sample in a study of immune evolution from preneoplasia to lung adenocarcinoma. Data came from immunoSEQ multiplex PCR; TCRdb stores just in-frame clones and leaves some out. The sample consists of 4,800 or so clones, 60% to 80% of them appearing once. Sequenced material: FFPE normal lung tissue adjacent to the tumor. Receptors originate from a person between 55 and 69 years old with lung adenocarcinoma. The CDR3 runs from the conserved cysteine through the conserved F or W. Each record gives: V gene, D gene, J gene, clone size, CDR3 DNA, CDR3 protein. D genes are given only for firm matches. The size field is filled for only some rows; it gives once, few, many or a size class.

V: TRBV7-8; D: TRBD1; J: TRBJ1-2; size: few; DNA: TGTGCCAGCAGCTCGGGACAGGGGAACTATGGCTACACCTTC; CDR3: CASSSGQGNYGYTF
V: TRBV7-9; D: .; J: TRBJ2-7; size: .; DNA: TGTGCCAGCAGCTCGGGACTTGACTTGGACGAGCAGTACTTC; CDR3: CASSSGLDLDEQYF
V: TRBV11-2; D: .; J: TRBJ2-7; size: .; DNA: TGTGCCAGCAGCTCCCCTAACGCTCTAGAGCAGTACTTC; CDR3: CASSSPNALEQYF
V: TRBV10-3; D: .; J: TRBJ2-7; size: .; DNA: TGTGCCATCAATAGGGGGGGTGCCGAGCAGTACTTC; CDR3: CAINRGGAEQYF
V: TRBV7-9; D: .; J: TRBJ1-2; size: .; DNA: TGTGCCAGCAGCGTATCCGGGGCCTTTAACTATGGCTACACCTTC; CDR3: CASSVSGAFNYGYTF
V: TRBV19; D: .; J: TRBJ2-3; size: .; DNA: TGTGCCAGTAGCCCCCTTCCCGGCACAGATACGCAGTATTTT; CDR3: CASSPLPGTDTQYF
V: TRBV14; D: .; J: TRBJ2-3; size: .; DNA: TGTGCCAGCAGCTCAAGGGGTACGCAGTATTTT; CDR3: CASSSRGTQYF
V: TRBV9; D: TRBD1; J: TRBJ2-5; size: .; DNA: TGTGCCAGCAGCGCTTCCGGGACAGGGGCAGAGACCCAGTACTTC; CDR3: CASSASGTGAETQYF
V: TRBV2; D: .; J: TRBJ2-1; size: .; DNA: TGTGCCAGCAGTGGGATAGTCATCTATGAGCAGTTCTTC; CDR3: CASSGIVIYEQFF
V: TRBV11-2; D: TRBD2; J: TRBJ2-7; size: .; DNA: TGTGCCAGCAGCTTGGTCGCTAGCGGAGAGCAGTACTTC; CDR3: CASSLVASGEQYF
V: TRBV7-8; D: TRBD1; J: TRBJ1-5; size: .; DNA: TGTGCCAGCAGCTTCTGGGACAGCGAGAATCAGCCCCAGCATTTT; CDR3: CASSFWDSENQPQHF
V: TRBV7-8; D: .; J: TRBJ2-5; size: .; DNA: TGTGCCAGCAGCTCCGGGACACGAACTACAGAGACCCAGTACTTC; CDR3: CASSSGTRTTETQYF
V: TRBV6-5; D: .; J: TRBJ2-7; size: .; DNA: TGTGCCAGCAGTTATATGCTGAACTCCTACGAGCAGTACTTC; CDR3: CASSYMLNSYEQYF
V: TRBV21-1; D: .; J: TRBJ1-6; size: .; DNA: TGTGCCAGCAGCAGACAGGGGAATTCACCCCTCCACTTT; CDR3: CASSRQGNSPLHF
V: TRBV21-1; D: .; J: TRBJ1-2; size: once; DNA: TGTGCCAGCAGCAAGATGCCGGGACAGCATAACTATGGCTACACCTTC; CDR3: CASSKMPGQHNYGYTF
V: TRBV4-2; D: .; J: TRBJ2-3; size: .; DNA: TGTGCCAGCAGCCAGGGGGAAGCAAACGCAGATACGCAGTATTTT; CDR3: CASSQGEANADTQYF
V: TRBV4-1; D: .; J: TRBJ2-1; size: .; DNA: TGCGCCAGCAGCCAAGTCCCCTACTTTATGGCTGATAGCTCCTACAATGAGCAGTTCTTC; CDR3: CASSQVPYFMADSSYNEQFF
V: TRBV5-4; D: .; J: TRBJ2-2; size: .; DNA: TGTGCCAGCAGCTTGGGAGAGGGTGCCGGGGAGCTGTTTTTT; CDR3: CASSLGEGAGELFF
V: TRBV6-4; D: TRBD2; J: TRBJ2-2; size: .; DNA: TGTGCCAGCAGTGACTCCCCCGGGGGGGGAGAGACCGGGGAGCTGTTTTTT; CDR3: CASSDSPGGGETGELFF
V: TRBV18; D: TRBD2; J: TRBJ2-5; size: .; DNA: TGTGCCAGCTCACCACCGAACTCCGGGACTAGCGGGTTCTCAACCCAGTACTTC; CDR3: CASSPPNSGTSGFSTQYF
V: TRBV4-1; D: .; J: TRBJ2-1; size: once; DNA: TGCGCCAGCAGCCCGAACAAGGTGGGGGACAATGAGCAGTTCTTC; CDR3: CASSPNKVGDNEQFF
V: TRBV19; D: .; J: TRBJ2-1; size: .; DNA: TGTGCCAGCTGTTGGGGGAGAGGCAATGAGCAGTTCTTC; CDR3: CASCWGRGNEQFF
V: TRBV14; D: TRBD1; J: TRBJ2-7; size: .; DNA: TGTGCCAGCAGGGACGGGACAGGGGTCTCCTACGAGCAGTACTTC; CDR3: CASRDGTGVSYEQYF
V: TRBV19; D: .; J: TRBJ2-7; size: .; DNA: TGTGCCAGTAGTAAGAAGAGGGCTGGGCGCTCCTCCTACGAGCAGTACTTC; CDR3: CASSKKRAGRSSYEQYF
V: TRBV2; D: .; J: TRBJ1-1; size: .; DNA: TGTGCCAGCGACACCCACACTGAAGCTTTCTTT; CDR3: CASDTHTEAFF
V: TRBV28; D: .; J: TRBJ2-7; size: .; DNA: TGTGCCAGCAGTTTGGGTAGGCAGCAAACCTACGAGCAGTACTTC; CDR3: CASSLGRQQTYEQYF
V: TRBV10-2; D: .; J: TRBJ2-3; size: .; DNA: TGCGCCAGCACCGGGCGGGGCGCAGATACGCAGTATTTT; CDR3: CASTGRGADTQYF
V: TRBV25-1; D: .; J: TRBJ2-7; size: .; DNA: TGTGCCAGCAGTGAATTTGGCGGATCCTACGAGCAGTACTTC; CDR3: CASSEFGGSYEQYF
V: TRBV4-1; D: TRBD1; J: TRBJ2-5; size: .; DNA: TGCGCCAGCAGCCACCCTGACAGGGCACAAGAGACCCAGTACTTC; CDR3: CASSHPDRAQETQYF
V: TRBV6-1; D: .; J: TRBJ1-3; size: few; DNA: TGTGCCAGCAGTGAGTGGACAGGAAACACCATATATTTT; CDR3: CASSEWTGNTIYF
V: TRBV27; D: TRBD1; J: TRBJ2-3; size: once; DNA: TGTGCCAGCAGTTTATTAGGGGGCGCAACAGATACGCAGTATTTT; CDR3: CASSLLGGATDTQYF
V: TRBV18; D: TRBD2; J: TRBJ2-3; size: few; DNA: TGTGCCAGCTCACCCAACCCTGGCGGGGGGGCGACAGATACGCAGTATTTT; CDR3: CASSPNPGGGATDTQYF
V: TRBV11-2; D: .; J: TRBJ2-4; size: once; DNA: TGTGCCAGCCAGGGGCTAGCTCAAAACATTCAGTACTTC; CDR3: CASQGLAQNIQYF
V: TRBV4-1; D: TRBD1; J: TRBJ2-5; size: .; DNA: TGCGCCAGCAGCCAAGAAGACAGGGAAGAGACCCAGTACTTC; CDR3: CASSQEDREETQYF
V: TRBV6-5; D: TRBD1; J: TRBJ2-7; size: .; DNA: TGTGCCAGCAGTGTCCGGGACAGGGACTACGAGCAGTACTTC; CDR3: CASSVRDRDYEQYF
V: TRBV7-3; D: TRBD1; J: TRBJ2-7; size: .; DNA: TGTGCCAGCAGCCTACAGGGGGTTCACGGGGACGAGCAGTACTTC; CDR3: CASSLQGVHGDEQYF
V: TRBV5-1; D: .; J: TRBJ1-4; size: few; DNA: TGCGCCAGCAGCAGAAGACGCGTCGAAGAGGATGAAAAACTGTTTTTT; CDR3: CASSRRRVEEDEKLFF
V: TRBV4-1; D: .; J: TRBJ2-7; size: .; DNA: TGCGCCAGCAGCCAAGCGAACTTAAGGGTATTTGGATACGAGCAGTACTTC; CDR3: CASSQANLRVFGYEQYF
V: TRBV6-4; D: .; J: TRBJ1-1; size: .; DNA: TGTGCCAGCAGTGACTGGGAGGGCAAGCCACCCGAAAAAGACTTGTACACTGAAGCTTTCTTT; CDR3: CASSDWEGKPPEKDLYTEAFF
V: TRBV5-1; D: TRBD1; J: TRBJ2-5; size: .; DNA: TGCGCCAGCAGCTCGACAGGGGCAGAGACCCAGTACTTC; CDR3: CASSSTGAETQYF
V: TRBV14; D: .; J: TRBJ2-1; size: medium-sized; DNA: TGTGCCAGCAGCCAAGCCCGGGCCCAGTTCTTC; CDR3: CASSQARAQFF
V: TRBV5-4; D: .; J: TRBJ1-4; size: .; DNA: TGTGCCAGCAGCTCGGGGTACGCTAATGAAAAACTGTTTTTT; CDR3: CASSSGYANEKLFF
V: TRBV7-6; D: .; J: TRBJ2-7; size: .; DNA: TGTGCCAGCAGCTCCAGGGGATCGGGTAGCGGAGCCTCCTACGAGCAGTACTTC; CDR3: CASSSRGSGSGASYEQYF
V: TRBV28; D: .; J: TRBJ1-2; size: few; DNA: TGTGCCAGCAGTACCAACTATGGCTACACCTTC; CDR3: CASSTNYGYTF
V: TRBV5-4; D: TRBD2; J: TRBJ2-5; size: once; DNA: TGTGCCAGCAGCTTGGACGGGGGGGGCCAGAAGACCCAGTACTTC; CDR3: CASSLDGGGQKTQYF
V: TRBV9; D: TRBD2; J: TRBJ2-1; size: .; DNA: TGTGCCAGCGGAACGGGAGGCCTGGGATACAATGAGCAGTTCTTC; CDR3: CASGTGGLGYNEQFF
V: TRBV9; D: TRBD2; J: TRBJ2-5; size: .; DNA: TGTGCCAGCAGCGTCGGCTCTAGCGGGGGGTCGTCAGAGACCCAGTACTTC; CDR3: CASSVGSSGGSSETQYF
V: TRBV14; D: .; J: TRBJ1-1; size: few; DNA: TGTGCCAGCAGCCAGGGTGCCGGCACTGAAGCTTTCTTT; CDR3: CASSQGAGTEAFF
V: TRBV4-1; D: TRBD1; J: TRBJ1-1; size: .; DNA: TGCGCCAGCAGCCAAGAGTTTAGGGGACAGGGGAGGAGGAACACTGAAGCTTTCTTT; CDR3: CASSQEFRGQGRRNTEAFF
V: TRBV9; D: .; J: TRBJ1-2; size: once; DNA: TGTGCCAGCAGCCTGAGTTCCGCTCCTAACTATGGCTACACCTTC; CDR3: CASSLSSAPNYGYTF